This TCR beta chain was obtained from a study of cytomegalovirus exposure and HLA in healthy donors. 13 Jbeta primers and 60 Vbeta primers were used for the PCR. The assay was immunoSEQ multiplex PCR, and TCRdb's table has in-frame clones only and misses some. The table shows 200,000 or so clones, with around 86% occurring only once. The CDR3 length is 14 residues. The germline V gene has CDR1 ENHRY and CDR2 SYGVKD. J was trimmed by 4 bases and V by 9 bases; bases with no gene match: 9. The TCR sequence derives from a man aged 35 to 55 in good health and CMV-seropositive. Sequenced material: PBMCs. The rearrangement uses TRBV10-3 and TRBJ2-3, with 8 bases that match TRBD2. In DNA form, the CDR3 reads TGTGCCATAGTAGCGGGGAATGGTGCAGATACGCAGTATTTT. Translation gives CAIVAGNGADTQYF.